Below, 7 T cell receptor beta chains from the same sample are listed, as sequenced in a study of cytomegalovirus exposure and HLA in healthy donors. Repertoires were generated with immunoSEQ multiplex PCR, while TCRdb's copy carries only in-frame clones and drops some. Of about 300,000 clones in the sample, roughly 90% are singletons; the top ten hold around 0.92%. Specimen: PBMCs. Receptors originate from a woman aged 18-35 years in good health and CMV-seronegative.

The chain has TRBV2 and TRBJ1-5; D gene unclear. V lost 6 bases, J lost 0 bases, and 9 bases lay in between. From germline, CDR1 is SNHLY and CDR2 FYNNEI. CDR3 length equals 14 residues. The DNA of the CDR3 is TGTGCCAGCAGAGGGAGCGATAGCAATCAGCCCCAGCATTTT. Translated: CASRGSDSNQPQHF.

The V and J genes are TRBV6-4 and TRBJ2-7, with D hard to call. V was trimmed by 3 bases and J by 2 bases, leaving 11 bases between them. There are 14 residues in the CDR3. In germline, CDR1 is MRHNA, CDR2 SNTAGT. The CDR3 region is CASSERVGAYEQYF. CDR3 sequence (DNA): TGTGCCAGCAGTGAACGGGTCGGCGCCTACGAGCAGTACTTC.

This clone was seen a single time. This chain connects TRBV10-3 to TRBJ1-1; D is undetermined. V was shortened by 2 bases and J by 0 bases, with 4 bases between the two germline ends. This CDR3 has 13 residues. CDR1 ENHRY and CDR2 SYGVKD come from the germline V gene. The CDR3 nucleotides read TGTGCCATCAGTGAGGTAATGAACACTGAAGCTTTCTTT. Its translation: CAISEVMNTEAFF.

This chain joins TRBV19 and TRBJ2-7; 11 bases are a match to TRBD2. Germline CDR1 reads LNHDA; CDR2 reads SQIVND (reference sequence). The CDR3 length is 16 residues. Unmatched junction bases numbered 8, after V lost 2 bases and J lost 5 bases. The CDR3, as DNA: TGTGCCAGTAGTATAACAAGACTAGCGGGACAGGACGAGCAGTACTTC. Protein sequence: CASSITRLAGQDEQYF.

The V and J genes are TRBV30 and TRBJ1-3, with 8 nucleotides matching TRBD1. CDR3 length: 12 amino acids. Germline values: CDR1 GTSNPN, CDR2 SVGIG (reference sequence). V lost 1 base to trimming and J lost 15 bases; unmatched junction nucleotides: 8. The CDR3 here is CAWSETGGLAYF. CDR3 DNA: TGTGCCTGGAGTGAAACAGGGGGTCTGGCATATTTT.

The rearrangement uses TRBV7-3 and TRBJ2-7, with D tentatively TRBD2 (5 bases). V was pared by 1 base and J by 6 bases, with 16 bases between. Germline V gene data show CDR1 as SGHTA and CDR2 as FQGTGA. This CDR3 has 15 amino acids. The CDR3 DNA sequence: TGTGCCAGCAGCTTAAAATTCGGTGGGAGCACCGAGCAGTACTTC. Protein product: CASSLKFGGSTEQYF.

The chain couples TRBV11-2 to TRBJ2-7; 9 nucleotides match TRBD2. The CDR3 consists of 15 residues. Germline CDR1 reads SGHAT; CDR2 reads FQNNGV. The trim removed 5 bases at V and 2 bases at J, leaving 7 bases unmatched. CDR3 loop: CASSTIAGVAYEQYF. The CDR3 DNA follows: TGTGCCAGCAGCACAATAGCGGGAGTGGCCTACGAGCAGTACTTC.